This TCR beta chain was identified during a study of cytomegalovirus exposure and HLA in healthy donors. Overall study: The study placed approximately 78% of its approximately 400 genotyped donors in the Caucasian-associated ancestry cluster.

In this sample, this clone turned up a few times. The PCR ran on 60 Vbeta and 13 Jbeta primers. Only in-frame clones appear in the TCRdb table, and some are missing; sequencing was by immunoSEQ multiplex PCR. The sample consists of 150,000 to 200,000 clones, 77% of them appearing once. What was sequenced was PBMCs. The clonotype was recovered from a young woman in good health and CMV-seropositive.

The CDR3 protein is CASRSAVSYNEQFF. The CDR3 DNA follows: TGTGCCAGCAGGTCAGCGGTATCCTACAATGAGCAGTTCTTC. This chain connects TRBV5-5 to TRBJ2-1; perhaps TRBD2 as D (5 bases). This CDR3 spans 14 amino acids. Germline V CDR1 and CDR2: SGHKS, YYEKEE (reference sequence). V lost 5 bases to trimming and J lost 1 base, with 10 bases between them.